Shown below are 22 T cell receptor beta chains from a single sample sequenced in a study of T cells in narcolepsy (dated by TCRdb to 2017 to 2018). The receptor library was made with the immunoSEQ multiplex PCR assay. Sourced from immuneACCESS, this table was stored by TCRdb with only in-frame sequences that have V and J called. A share of the clones is absent; for the studies checked, an unresolved V gene accounts for under half, and the remainder has no known explanation. Present in this sample are roughly 20,000 clones, around 81% of which were seen just once. The ten largest clones take up around 4.2% of the sample. Sequencing was performed on memory (CD45RA-) CD4+ T cells from blood. Explained via the paper, the cell subset or site label denotes: memory T cells sorted ex vivo from peripheral blood. The receptors originated from a human donor in good health.

J is TRBJ2-6 and V is TRBV12-2. TRBV12-2 is a pseudogene locus. The CDR3 is 15 amino acids. CDR3 sequence reads: CASRLRTAEANVLTF. CDR3 sequence (DNA): TGTGCAAGTCGCCTACGGACCGCAGAGGCCAACGTCCTGACTTTC.

The rearrangement uses TRBV19 and TRBJ2-5; perhaps TRBD1 as D (6 bases). The closer fit of TRBJ2-7 to the DNA end suggests the J call may be wrong. The CDR3 totals 14 residues. Germline CDR1 and CDR2: LNHDA and SQIVND (reference sequence). This CDR3 is CASSKGQNHHEQYF. CDR3 nucleotides: TGTGCCAGTAGTAAAGGACAGAATCACCACGAGCAGTACTTC.

A single count supports this clone. The same CDR3 arises from other DNA sequences in this sample as well. This sequence joins TRBV7-2 and TRBJ1-2; D is uncertain. The CDR3 is made up of 15 amino acids. Germline V gives CDR1 SGHTA, CDR2 FQGNSA. V was cut by 5 bases and J by 1 base, with 14 bases left in between. CDR3 protein: CASSLPGGINYGYTF. CDR3 nucleotide sequence: TGTGCCAGCAGCCTCCCTGGAGGAATTAACTATGGCTACACCTTC.

The chain uses TRBV7-9 and TRBJ2-7; D remains ambiguous. The CDR3 length is 13 residues. Trimming removed 1 base from V and 6 bases from J, with 10 bases in between. Germline V gives CDR1 SEHNR, CDR2 FQNEAQ (reference sequence). CDR3 loop: CASSLGSAAEQYF. CDR3 sequence (DNA): TGTGCCAGCAGCTTAGGGTCGGCGGCCGAGCAGTACTTC.

This sequence joins TRBV2 and TRBJ1-4; maybe TRBD1 (6 bases). The CDR3 length is 15 residues. Germline CDR1 is SNHLY and CDR2 is FYNNEI. The V end was cut by 7 bases, the J end by 7 bases, with 19 bases between. The DNA for the CDR3 is TGTGCCAGCACTTACAGGGCGTATGGGAGTGAAAAACTGTTTTTT. This gives the protein CASTYRAYGSEKLFF.

The CDR3 DNA reads as TGTGCCAGCAGCGAAGGGACAACGAACACCGGGGAGCTGTTTTTT. Its translation: CASSEGTTNTGELFF. The chain recombines TRBV7-7 with TRBJ2-2; tentatively, D is TRBD1 (6 bases). The ends were cut back, 5 bases at V and 0 bases at J, with 10 bases in the middle. The CDR3 consists of 15 residues. CDR1 SSHAT and CDR2 FNYEAQ come from the germline V gene (reference sequence).

The chain couples TRBV18 to TRBJ1-3; 9 positions match TRBD1. V shed 3 bases and J 4 bases; nucleotides not matched to a gene: 1. This CDR3 contains 14 residues. The V gene's germline CDR1 is KGHSH and CDR2 LQKENI. CDR3 nucleotide sequence: TGTGCCAGCTCACCCGGGACAGGGGGAAACACCATATATTTT. This sequence encodes CASSPGTGGNTIYF.

The V gene is TRBV4-1, the J gene TRBJ2-6; D perhaps matches TRBD1 (7 bases). CDR3 length: 20 residues. Trimming left V 1 base short and J 0 bases short, with 19 bases between. Germline V lookup: CDR1 MGHRA, CDR2 YSYEKL. CDR3 bases: TGCGCCAGCAGCCAAGGACGCGGAGGGGGCTATAGCTCTGGGGCCAACGTCCTGACTTTC. Residues: CASSQGRGGGYSSGANVLTF.

This sequence joins TRBV7-9 and TRBJ2-7; 8 nucleotides agree with TRBD1. CDR3 length: 15 residues. Per the germline V gene, CDR1 is SEHNR and CDR2 is FQNEAQ (reference sequence). The V and J ends lost 6 bases and 0 bases, in that order; junction bases with no gene match: 7. The CDR3 sequence is CASSLGQASSYEQYF. CDR3 bases: TGTGCCAGCAGTTTGGGACAGGCGAGCTCCTACGAGCAGTACTTC.

The V and J genes are TRBV11-2 and TRBJ2-7; D is ambiguous. V lost 0 bases and J lost 3, with 9 bases in between. Germline V gene sequence: CDR1 SGHAT, CDR2 FQNNGV. The CDR3 loop spans 14 amino acids. The CDR3 spells CASSLDGQVYEQYF. CDR3 bases: TGTGCCAGCAGCTTAGATGGGCAGGTCTACGAGCAGTACTTC.

This clone was picked up one time. The J gene is TRBJ2-3, the V gene TRBV4-3; TRBD2 is a possible D gene (5 bases). The CDR3 is 17 amino acids. In germline, CDR1 is LGHNA, CDR2 YSLEER. Trimming left V 0 bases short and J 1 base short, with 14 bases between. The CDR3 coding sequence is TGCGCCAGCAGCCAAGATGCGCTCGGGCGGGGCACAGATACGCAGTATTTT. Amino acid sequence: CASSQDALGRGTDTQYF.

In its sample, this clone was seen once. This sequence joins TRBV25-1 and TRBJ2-5, with D unclear. The CDR3 extends over 15 amino acids. Germline loops: CDR1 MGHDK, CDR2 SYGVNS. Trimming cost V 4 bases and J 1 base, with 13 bases left between them. In DNA form, the CDR3 reads TGTGCCAGCAGTGCCTTATTGAAGGGCCAAGAGACCCAGTACTTC. Its protein product is CASSALLKGQETQYF.

The chain joins TRBV4-1 to TRBJ2-5; tentative D call: TRBD2 (7 bases). This CDR3 has 16 amino acids. Germline V gives CDR1 MGHRA, CDR2 YSYEKL. Trimming removed 4 bases from V and 5 bases from J, with 20 bases in between. The CDR3 loop is CASSPTGGGAPETQYF. As DNA, the CDR3 is TGCGCCAGCAGCCCCACTGGAGGGGGGGCCCCGGAGACCCAGTACTTC.

This clone was counted a single time. V usage is TRBV5-1 and J usage is TRBJ2-1; D call uncertain. Germline CDR1 SGHRS, CDR2 YFSETQ. Trimming cost V 0 bases and J 0 bases, with 13 bases left between them. The CDR3 runs to 17 residues. The CDR3 spells CASSLGAGSSSYNEQFF. The CDR3, as DNA: TGCGCCAGCAGCTTGGGGGCAGGCTCGAGCTCCTACAATGAGCAGTTCTTC.

The rearrangement links TRBV27 to TRBJ2-5, with 14 bases matching TRBD2. This CDR3 comprises 17 residues. From germline, CDR1 is MNHEY and CDR2 SMNVEV (reference sequence). Germline trimming cut 5 bases from V and 7 bases from J; bases unmatched to any gene: 12. CDR3 sequence (DNA): TGTGCCAGCAGTGACCCGGGACTAGCGGGGGATTTCGGGACCCAGTACTTC. It yields the protein CASSDPGLAGDFGTQYF.

The chain employs TRBV27 and TRBJ1-5; TRBD1 matches 7 bases. The CDR3 spans 15 residues. V gave up 8 bases and J gave up 3 bases; unmatched junction bases: 10. In germline, CDR1 is MNHEY, CDR2 SMNVEV (reference sequence). CDR3 nucleotides: TGTGCCAGCGGCGCGACAGGGATAATCAATCAGCCCCAGCATTTT. Amino acid sequence: CASGATGIINQPQHF.

V usage is TRBV6-5 and J usage is TRBJ2-5, with unresolved D. The germline CDR1 and CDR2 sequences are MNHEY and SVGAGI. Trimming shortened V by 2 bases and J by 4 bases, and 8 bases separated the two germline ends. The CDR3 loop spans 13 amino acids. The CDR3 bases are TGTGCCAGCAGTTACGGAGCCGGAGAGACCCAGTACTTC. Amino acids: CASSYGAGETQYF.

V is TRBV5-1 and J is TRBJ1-1, with D possibly TRBD1 on 5 matching bases. Germline CDR1 and CDR2: SGHRS and YFSETQ. This CDR3 has 15 residues. Trimming removed 4 bases at V and 0 bases at J, with 13 bases between. CDR3 nucleotides: TGCGCCAGCAGCCTCGGGGCAACGCTGAACACTGAAGCTTTCTTT. Its translation: CASSLGATLNTEAFF.

In its sample, this clone was seen a few times. The chain couples TRBV4-3 to TRBJ1-4; D is unresolved. CDR1 LGHNA and CDR2 YSLEER come from the germline V gene. V was shortened by 4 bases and J by 3 bases, with 21 bases between the two germline ends. This CDR3 contains 18 residues. The DNA for the CDR3 is TGCGCCAGCAGCCCCGTGCGTGGATTTGCGAACTCTAATGAAAAACTGTTTTTT. It yields the protein CASSPVRGFANSNEKLFF.

The chain uses TRBV18 and TRBJ2-5, with no clear D. The CDR3 runs 11 residues. Germline CDR1 is KGHSH and CDR2 is LQKENI. With 5 bases removed from V and 4 bases from J, the gap between germline ends came to 5 bases. The CDR3 loop is CASSVGETQYF. CDR3 bases: TGTGCCAGCTCAGTCGGAGAGACCCAGTACTTC.

This rearrangement joins TRBV6-1 to TRBJ2-7, with D tentatively TRBD2 (7 bases). Germline V gene sequence: CDR1 MNHNS, CDR2 SASEGT. Trimming left V 8 bases short and J 9 bases short, with 14 bases between. The CDR3 is 11 amino acids. CDR3 loop: CASRGATGQYF. The CDR3 bases are TGTGCCAGCCGGGGGGCAACCGGGCAGTACTTC.

The rearrangement joins TRBV5-1 to TRBJ2-1; possible D gene TRBD1, 6 bases. V was clipped by 4 bases and J by 4 bases, with 18 bases between them. CDR1 is SGHRS, CDR2 YFSETQ, per germline. CDR3 size: 16 residues. The CDR3 here is CASSRSRGTNYNEQFF. CDR3 nucleotides: TGCGCCAGCAGCCGATCCAGGGGCACCAATTACAATGAGCAGTTCTTC.